The 20 T cell receptor beta chains below all came from one sample that was sequenced in a study of blood T cell repertoires in COVID-19. Only in-frame clones appear in the TCRdb table, and some are missing; sequencing was by immunoSEQ multiplex PCR. Here the sample spans about 120,000 clones, 80% to 90% being singletons. The sample comprised peripheral blood. These receptors all stem from a woman between 45 and 65 years old with acute or convalescent COVID-19.

The V call is TRBV4-3, the J call TRBJ1-2; 8 nucleotides align to TRBD1. Trimming removed 4 bases from V and 1 base from J; junction bases left unmatched: 14. This CDR3 has 18 amino acids. Per the germline V gene, CDR1 is LGHNA and CDR2 is YSLEER. CDR3 region: CASSLQTGGSLSNYGYTF. DNA of the CDR3: TGCGCCAGCAGCCTACAAACAGGGGGATCGCTGAGTAACTATGGCTACACCTTC.

This clone was seen more than once but under ten times. The chain uses TRBV19 and TRBJ2-3; 9 nucleotides align to TRBD1. The junction had 3 bases not matched to a gene; V was cut back by 5 bases and J by 0 bases. The germline gives CDR1 LNHDA, CDR2 SQIVND (reference sequence). The CDR3 covers 15 residues. The CDR3 spells CASSSTGGSTDTQYF. The CDR3 nucleotides are TGTGCCAGTAGTTCGACAGGGGGTAGCACAGATACGCAGTATTTT.

This sequence joins TRBV28 and TRBJ1-3; 8 nucleotides align to TRBD1. CDR3 length equals 15 residues. CDR1 and CDR2 (germline): MDHEN, SYDVKM. The J segment lost 0 bases and the V segment lost 5 bases, leaving 3 bases of the junction unmatched. CDR3: CASSRQGSSGNTIYF. In DNA form, the CDR3 reads TGTGCCAGCAGTCGACAGGGGAGCTCTGGAAACACCATATATTTT.

Here the CDR3 reads CASKVLQGYEQYF. CDR3 in DNA: TGTGCCAGCAAAGTACTACAGGGGTACGAGCAGTACTTC. The gene calls are TRBV2 and TRBJ2-7; 7 bases map to TRBD1. V was pared by 7 bases and J by 4 bases, with 7 bases of the junction left unmatched. The CDR3 has 13 residues. The V gene's germline CDR1 is SNHLY and CDR2 FYNNEI. The whole variable domain, filled in from reference TRBV2 and TRBJ2-7, reads EPEVTQTPSHQVTQMGQEVILRCVPISNHLYFYWYRQILGQKVEFLVSFYNNEISEKSEIFDDQFSVERPDGSNFTLKIRSTKLEDSAMYFCASKVLQGYEQYFGPGTRLTVT.

The chain is built from TRBV5-4 and TRBJ1-2; D remains unclear. Trimming left V 1 base short and J 5 bases short, with 15 bases between. Per germline, CDR1 SGHNT and CDR2 YYREEE (reference sequence). The CDR3 is 15 residues long. As DNA, the CDR3 is TGTGCCAGCAGCTTGCTGACCCTGGGAGAGTATGGCTACACCTTC. This codes for CASSLLTLGEYGYTF.

The J gene is TRBJ2-7, the V gene TRBV3-1 (or the pseudogene TRBV3-2); 9 bases agree with TRBD2. The CDR3 has 17 amino acids. Unmatched junction bases numbered 11, after V lost 0 bases and J lost 5 bases. The germline gives CDR1 LGHDT, CDR2 YNNKEL (reference sequence). The CDR3 spells CASSQDILVSGSDEQYF. The CDR3 nucleotides read TGTGCCAGCAGCCAAGATATTCTAGTTAGCGGGAGTGACGAGCAGTACTTC.

The CDR3 region has the DNA TGTGCCAGCACGGACAGGGCTGGGGACACTGAAGCTTTCTTT. As protein: CASTDRAGDTEAFF. The chain employs TRBV18 and TRBJ1-1; 8 nucleotides align to TRBD1. This CDR3 comprises 14 residues. The ends lost 8 bases at V and 3 bases at J; junction bases unmatched: 8. CDR1 and CDR2 (germline): KGHSH, LQKENI.

The V and J genes are TRBV3-1 (or the pseudogene TRBV3-2) and TRBJ1-2; D gene unclear. V lost 0 bases, J lost 5 bases, and 7 bases lay in between. Germline V CDR1 and CDR2: LGHDT, YNNKEL (reference sequence). This CDR3 spans 13 amino acids. The CDR3 nucleotides read TGTGCCAGCAGCCAAGAGTGGCATTATGGCTACACCTTC. Translation gives CASSQEWHYGYTF.

This chain links TRBV6-2 or TRBV6-3 with TRBJ2-7; D remains unclear. Trimming left V 4 bases short and J 6 bases short, with 10 bases between. Germline assignment: CDR1 MNHEY and CDR2 SVGEGT. The CDR3 loop spans 12 amino acids. CDR3 region: CASSFRVGEQYF. Written as DNA, the CDR3 is TGTGCCAGCAGTTTCCGGGTGGGCGAGCAGTACTTC.

V usage is TRBV2 and J usage is TRBJ2-1; no reliable D call. Germline V gene data show CDR1 as SNHLY and CDR2 as FYNNEI. This CDR3 has 17 amino acids. Trimming removed 4 bases from V and 6 bases from J, with 22 bases in between. The CDR3 region has the DNA TGTGCCAGCAGTGTTTTCTTGACTTTGCAGCAATCCAATGAGCAGTTCTTC. It translates to CASSVFLTLQQSNEQFF. The entire variable domain, with the rest obtained from reference TRBV2 and TRBJ2-1, is as follows: EPEVTQTPSHQVTQMGQEVILRCVPISNHLYFYWYRQILGQKVEFLVSFYNNEISEKSEIFDDQFSVERPDGSNFTLKIRSTKLEDSAMYFCASSVFLTLQQSNEQFFGPGTRLTVL.

This clone was counted once. The chain carries TRBV3-1 (or the pseudogene TRBV3-2) and TRBJ2-3; 10 positions match TRBD2. In germline, CDR1 is LGHDT, CDR2 YNNKEL (reference sequence). The CDR3 is 17 amino acids. V gave up 3 bases and J gave up 4 bases; unmatched junction bases: 10. The CDR3 spells CASSHGKRGGEADTQYF. CDR3 in DNA: TGTGCCAGCAGCCACGGGAAGCGGGGGGGCGAAGCAGATACGCAGTATTTT.

The CDR3 loop is CASSGTGWVAKNIQYF. For the CDR3, the DNA is TGTGCCAGCAGTGGAACAGGGTGGGTGGCCAAAAACATTCAGTACTTC. The J gene is TRBJ2-4, the V gene TRBV6-1; weak D call: TRBD1 (6 bases). Germline V gene lookup returns CDR1 MNHNS and CDR2 SASEGT. The CDR3 runs to 16 residues. The V end lost 4 bases, the J end lost 1 base, and 14 bases lay between the germline ends.

This clone was picked up one time. This chain connects TRBV5-1 to TRBJ1-2; 10 bases align to TRBD1. The CDR3 extends over 15 amino acids. V shed 3 bases and J 5 bases; nucleotides not matched to a gene: 7. Germline lookup yields CDR1 SGHRS and CDR2 YFSETQ. CDR3 bases: TGCGCCAGCAGCTCTCGGACAGGGGGAGCATATGGCTACACCTTC. This gives the protein CASSSRTGGAYGYTF.

This chain connects TRBV30 to TRBJ2-1, with D possibly matching TRBD2 (6 bases). The V end was cut by 5 bases, the J end by 2 bases, with 13 bases between. The V gene's germline CDR1 is GTSNPN and CDR2 SVGIG (reference sequence). There are 14 residues in the CDR3. The CDR3 DNA reads as TGTGCCTGGCGGGCGGGGTTAACCTACAATGAGCAGTTCTTC. Translating gives CAWRAGLTYNEQFF.

The chain joins TRBV10-2 to TRBJ2-3; D possibly corresponds to TRBD2 (6 bases). V was pared by 3 bases and J by 6 bases, with 10 bases between. This CDR3 is 13 amino acids long. Looked up from germline, CDR1 is WSHSY and CDR2 is SAAADI. CDR3: CASSDPGEDTQYF. CDR3 DNA sequence: TGCGCCAGCAGTGATCCGGGGGAGGATACGCAGTATTTT.

This clone was observed a few times. The gene calls are TRBV18 and TRBJ2-1; 10 bases line up with TRBD2. The germline gives CDR1 KGHSH, CDR2 LQKENI. The CDR3 has 15 amino acids. The V segment lost 2 bases and the J segment 2 bases; nucleotides outside the gene matches: 0. CDR3 DNA: TGTGCCAGCTCACCAGGACTAGCGGCCTACAATGAGCAGTTCTTC. Protein: CASSPGLAAYNEQFF.

This clone was seen only once. This rearrangement joins TRBV25-1 to TRBJ1-1; D unresolved. This CDR3 comprises 13 residues. Per the germline V gene, CDR1 is MGHDK and CDR2 is SYGVNS. The V gene lost 7 bases and the J gene lost 0 bases, with 9 bases spanning the gap. The CDR3 DNA is TGTGCCAGCATCGCGGCCCTGAACACTGAAGCTTTCTTT. This encodes CASIAALNTEAFF. The complete variable domain, with remaining parts taken from reference TRBV25-1 and TRBJ1-1, reads EADIYQTPRYLVIGTGKKITLECSQTMGHDKMYWYQQDPGMELHLIHYSYGVNSTEKGDLSSESTVSRIRTEHFPLTLESARPSHTSQYLCASIAALNTEAFFGQGTRLTVV.

V is TRBV4-1 and J is TRBJ1-2; D perhaps matches TRBD1 (5 bases). The germline CDR1 and CDR2 sequences are MGHRA and YSYEKL. This CDR3 has 18 residues. Trimming took off 4 bases at V and 3 bases at J, with 24 bases between the two ends. The chain's CDR3 is CASSRLWVSLSGDYGYTF. CDR3 coding DNA: TGCGCCAGCAGCCGTTTATGGGTAAGCCTTTCGGGGGACTATGGCTACACCTTC.

The CDR3 DNA reads TGCGCCAGCAGCCAACAACAGGGAGGGAAGCAGTTCTTC. This gives the protein CASSQQQGGKQFF. This chain connects TRBV4-3 to TRBJ2-1, with D possibly being TRBD2 (7 bases). V was clipped by 2 bases and J by 11 bases, with 13 bases between them. The CDR3 is made up of 13 amino acids. Per germline, CDR1 LGHNA and CDR2 YSLEER.

The chain combines TRBV7-8 with TRBJ1-4; TRBD1 matches 12 bases. Trimming cost V 2 bases and J 6 bases; bases outside gene matches: 7. The CDR3 runs 17 residues. CDR1 SGHVS and CDR2 FQNEAQ come from the germline V gene. The CDR3 nucleotides read TGTGCCAGCAGCTTACTATGGGACAGGGGGCGCGATGAAAAACTGTTTTTT. This sequence encodes CASSLLWDRGRDEKLFF. Drawing the rest from reference TRBV7-8 and TRBJ1-4, the complete variable domain is GAGVSQSPRYKVAKRGQDVALRCDPISGHVSLFWYQQALGQGPEFLTYFQNEAQLDKSGLPSDRFFAERPEGSVSTLKIQRTQQEDSAVYLCASSLLWDRGRDEKLFFGSGTQLSVL.